This entry features one TCR beta chain sequence. Survey-level TCR beta sequencing used the immunoSEQ assay. Using immunoSEQ multiplex PCR, the repertoire was profiled, and TCRdb retains in-frame clones only, with some absent. The data hold tens of thousands of clones, with approximately 92% observed a single time. The sequencing sample was made of PBMCs. This TCR came from a man aged 35-49 years with rheumatoid arthritis.

The CDR3 sequence: CASSFLTSGSYEQYF. In DNA, the CDR3 is TGTGCCAGCAGTTTCCTGACTAGCGGGAGCTACGAGCAGTACTTC. This sequence joins TRBV28 and TRBJ2-7; 12 bases map to TRBD2. Germline V gene data show CDR1 as MDHEN and CDR2 as SYDVKM. CDR3 size: 15 residues. Unmatched junction bases numbered 3, after V lost 3 bases and J lost 3 bases.